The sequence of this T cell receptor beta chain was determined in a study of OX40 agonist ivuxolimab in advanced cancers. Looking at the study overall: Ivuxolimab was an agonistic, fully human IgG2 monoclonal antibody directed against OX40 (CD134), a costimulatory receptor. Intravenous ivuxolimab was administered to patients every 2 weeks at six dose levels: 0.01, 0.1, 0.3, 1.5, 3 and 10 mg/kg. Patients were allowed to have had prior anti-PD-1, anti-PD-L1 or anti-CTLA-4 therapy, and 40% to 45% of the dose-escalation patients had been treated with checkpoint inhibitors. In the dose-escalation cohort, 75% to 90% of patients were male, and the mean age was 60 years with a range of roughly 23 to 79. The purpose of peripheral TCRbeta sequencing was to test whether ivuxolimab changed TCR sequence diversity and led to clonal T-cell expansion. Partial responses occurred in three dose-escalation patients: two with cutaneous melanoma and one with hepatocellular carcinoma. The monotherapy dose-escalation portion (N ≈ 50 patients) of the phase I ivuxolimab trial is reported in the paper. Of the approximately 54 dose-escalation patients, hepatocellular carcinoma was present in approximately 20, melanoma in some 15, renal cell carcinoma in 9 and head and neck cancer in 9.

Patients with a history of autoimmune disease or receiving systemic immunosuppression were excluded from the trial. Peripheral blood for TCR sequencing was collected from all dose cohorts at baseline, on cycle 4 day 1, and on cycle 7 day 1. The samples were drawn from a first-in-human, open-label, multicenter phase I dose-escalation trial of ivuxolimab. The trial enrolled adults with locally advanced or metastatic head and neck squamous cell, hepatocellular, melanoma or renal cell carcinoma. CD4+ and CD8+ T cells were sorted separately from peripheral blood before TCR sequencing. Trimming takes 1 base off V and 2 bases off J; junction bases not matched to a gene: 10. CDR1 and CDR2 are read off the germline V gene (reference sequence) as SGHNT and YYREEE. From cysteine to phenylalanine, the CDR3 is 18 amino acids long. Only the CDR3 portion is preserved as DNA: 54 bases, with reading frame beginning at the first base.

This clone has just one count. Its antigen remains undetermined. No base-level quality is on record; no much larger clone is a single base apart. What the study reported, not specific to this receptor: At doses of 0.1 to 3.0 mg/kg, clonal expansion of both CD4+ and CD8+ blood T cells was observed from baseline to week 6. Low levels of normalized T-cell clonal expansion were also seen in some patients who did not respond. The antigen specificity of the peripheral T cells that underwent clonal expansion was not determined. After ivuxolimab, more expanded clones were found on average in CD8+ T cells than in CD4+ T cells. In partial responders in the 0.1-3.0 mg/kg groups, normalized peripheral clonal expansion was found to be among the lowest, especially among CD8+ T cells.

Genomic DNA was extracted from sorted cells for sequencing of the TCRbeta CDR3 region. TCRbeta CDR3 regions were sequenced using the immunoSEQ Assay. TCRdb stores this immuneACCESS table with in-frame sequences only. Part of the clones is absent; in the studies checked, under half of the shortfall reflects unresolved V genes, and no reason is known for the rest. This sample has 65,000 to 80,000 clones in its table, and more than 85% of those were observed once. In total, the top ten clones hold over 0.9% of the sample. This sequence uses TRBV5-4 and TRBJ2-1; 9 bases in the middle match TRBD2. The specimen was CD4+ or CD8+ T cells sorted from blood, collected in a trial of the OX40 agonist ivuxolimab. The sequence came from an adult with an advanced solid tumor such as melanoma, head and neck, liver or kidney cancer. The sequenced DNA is TGTGCCAGCAGCTTGCTTGCCCGTAGCGGGAGAGCCTACAATGAGCAGTTCTTC. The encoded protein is CASSLLARSGRAYNEQFF.